This is a list of T cell receptor beta chains from one sample in a study of OX40 agonist ivuxolimab in advanced cancers. Assay used: immunoSEQ multiplex PCR; TCRdb lists only in-frame clones, some missing. The sample carries nearly 70,000 clones, roughly 84% recorded once. The sequences come from CD4+ or CD8+ T cells sorted from blood, collected in a trial of the OX40 agonist ivuxolimab. The receptors stem from an adult with an advanced solid tumor such as melanoma, head and neck, liver or kidney cancer. Both conserved end residues are part of each CDR3. The D gene is left open where the match is weak.

j_gene	v_gene	d_gene	CDR3aa
TRBJ2-3	TRBV30	TRBD2	CAWVSGGLTDTQYF
TRBJ1-5	TRBV18	NA	CASSPGQQNQPQHF
TRBJ2-1	TRBV5-4	TRBD2	CASSSRTSGDSYNEQFF
TRBJ2-1	TRBV6-1	TRBD1	CASTGRGQGEQFF
TRBJ1-1	TRBV6-5	TRBD1	CASSKGQGAEAFF
TRBJ2-3	TRBV4-1	TRBD2	CASSLYSRGGTSTDTQYF
TRBJ1-1	TRBV18	NA	CASSPQREGTEAFF
TRBJ1-1	TRBV6-5	NA	CASSYRVDTEAFF
TRBJ2-2	TRBV18	TRBD1	CASSPPRGNIANTGELFF
TRBJ1-3	TRBV27	NA	CASSSEASGNTIYF
TRBJ2-5	TRBV5-1	TRBD2	CASSGGLAGGPETQYF
TRBJ2-7	TRBV27	NA	CASASLQRGVNEQYF
TRBJ1-1	TRBV30	NA	CAWSVAMNTEAFF
TRBJ2-7	TRBV5-4	NA	CASSADPAYEQYF
TRBJ2-3	TRBV7-2	NA	CASSLRGGAGTDTQYF
TRBJ2-5	TRBV2	NA	CASSGGWGAGTQYF
TRBJ2-7	TRBV7-7	NA	CASSQDPQGLGEQYF
TRBJ2-7	TRBV11-2	TRBD1	CASSLQGAVYEQYF
TRBJ2-1	TRBV25-1	NA	CASSEYILAPYNEQFF
TRBJ2-1	TRBV11-2	NA	CASRFSYNEQFF
TRBJ1-2	TRBV13	NA	CASSLRSGRLSNYGYTF
TRBJ1-1	TRBV30	TRBD1	CAWKSGTGWKSGDTEAFF
TRBJ1-1	TRBV6-1	NA	CASSVQGQAFF
TRBJ2-6	TRBV19	NA	CASSFRSGANVLTF
TRBJ2-7	TRBV18	NA	CASSPTGLSPYEQYF
TRBJ2-7	TRBV7-9	NA	CASSPRDPYEQYF
TRBJ1-3	TRBV5-1	NA	CASSRDGGNTIYF
TRBJ2-7	TRBV7-9	TRBD1	CASSLPGQGATYEQYF
TRBJ2-5	TRBV6-1	NA	CASSGWDLEETQYF
TRBJ2-7	TRBV18	TRBD1	CASSLHRDRPYEQYF
TRBJ1-2	TRBV6-5	NA	CAVTEGSHGYTF
TRBJ1-6	TRBV5-1	NA	CASSLGLIDSYNSPLHF
TRBJ2-3	TRBV27	NA	CASRGLATDTQYF
TRBJ2-6	TRBV29-1	NA	CSVRSSGANVLTF
TRBJ1-1	TRBV7-9	NA	CASKGDTEAFF
TRBJ1-5	TRBV5-1	TRBD1	CASSLEGTDSNQPQHF
TRBJ2-7	TRBV6-1	TRBD2	CASSAQAGAPYEQYF
TRBJ2-1	TRBV11-2	NA	CASSLERAYNEQFF
TRBJ2-5	TRBV7-6	TRBD2	CASSLWASGGAETQYF
TRBJ1-6	TRBV19	NA	CASRGGKSPLHF